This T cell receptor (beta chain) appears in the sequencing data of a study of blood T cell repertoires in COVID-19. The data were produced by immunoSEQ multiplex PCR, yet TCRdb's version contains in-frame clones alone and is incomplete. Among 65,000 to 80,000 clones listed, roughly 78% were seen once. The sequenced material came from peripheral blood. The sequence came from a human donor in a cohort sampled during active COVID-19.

CDR3 in DNA: TGTGCCAGCAGCGCCACCGGGAGAGACAATGAGCAGTTCTTC. Its protein product is CASSATGRDNEQFF. V usage is TRBV9 and J usage is TRBJ2-1, with D possibly being TRBD2 (6 bases). This CDR3 has 14 amino acids. Per the germline V gene, CDR1 is SGDLS and CDR2 is YYNGEE. The germline V and J ends were trimmed by 3 bases and 5 bases, with 12 bases remaining between them.